This T cell receptor beta chain is drawn from a study of OX40 agonist ivuxolimab in advanced cancers. Study at large: Dosing consisted of intravenous ivuxolimab at 0.01 to 10 mg/kg every 2 weeks. A mean age of 60 years, range roughly 23 to 85, was recorded, and 80% to 90% were male. Past anti-PD-1, anti-PD-L1 or anti-CTLA-4 therapy was accepted, and 30% to 50% had received some.

Data came from immunoSEQ multiplex PCR; TCRdb stores just in-frame clones and leaves some out. The repertoire holds more than 65,000 clones, with around four fifths as singletons. With 4 bases clipped from V and 6 bases from J, the junction kept 3 bases outside the gene matches. CDR3 length equals 16 residues. Germline V gene data show CDR1 as SEHNR and CDR2 as FQNEAQ (reference sequence). This TCR derives from an adult with an advanced solid tumor such as melanoma, head and neck, liver or kidney cancer. The specimen was CD4+ or CD8+ T cells sorted from blood, collected in a trial of the OX40 agonist ivuxolimab. This rearrangement joins TRBV7-9 to TRBJ2-2, with TRBD2 matching over 15 bases. The CDR3 spells CASSSWTSGGAGELFF. The CDR3 nucleotides are TGTGCCAGCAGCTCCTGGACTAGCGGGGGGGCCGGGGAGCTGTTTTTT.